The entry below gives a single T cell receptor (beta chain) sequence along with its context. The data are from a study of blood T cell repertoires in COVID-19. Overall study: Sites across the United States, Italy and Spain contributed samples from acute and convalescent COVID-19. PBMCs, B-cell-depleted T cells, or T cells provided the cDNA or gDNA that made up the material.

Measured with immunoSEQ multiplex PCR; TCRdb has only the in-frame clones, and not every one. The data hold about 73,000 clones, with more than 70% observed a single time. Trimming cost V 4 bases and J 0 bases, with 12 bases left between them. Per germline, CDR1 LNHNV and CDR2 YYDKDF (reference sequence). The CDR3 is 15 amino acids. V gene TRBV15 combines with J gene TRBJ1-2, with a possible D match to TRBD1 (6 bases). The source of this sequence is a man aged 45 to 65 with active COVID-19. The source material was peripheral blood. The CDR3 protein is CATSNHREPNYGYTF. The CDR3 DNA follows: TGTGCCACCAGCAACCACAGGGAACCTAACTATGGCTACACCTTC.